The rows below give T cell receptor beta chains drawn from one sample of a study of patients and donors after allogeneic stem cell transplantation. TCRdb reanalysed the RT-PCR reads using MiXCR and keeps one entry per CDR3 protein. This table holds more than 850,000 distinct CDR3 sequences, 15% to 20% found once. The material sequenced was blood, either unsorted or a sorted T cell fraction (not recorded which). Receptor source: a human donor who was either an allogeneic HSCT recipient or a stem cell or donor lymphocyte infusion donor (not recorded which). It is not recorded whose cells these are; they may come from a transplant donor. The CDR3 runs from the conserved cysteine through the conserved F or W. The D gene is left open where the match is weak. For some rows the clone size is stated as once, few or many, or as a class when expanded; others skip it.

D gene	clone size	J gene	V gene	CDR3 DNA	CDR3 protein
NA	few	TRBJ2-2	TRBV4-1	TGCGCCAGCAGCCAAGGCCAGGACCCGGGGGAGCTGTTTTTT	CASSQGQDPGELFF
NA	NA	TRBJ1-5	TRBV7-9	TGTGCCAGCACCCGCTCGGGCAGCAATCAGCCCCAGCATTTT	CASTRSGSNQPQHF
NA	NA	TRBJ1-4	TRBV30	TGTGCCTGGAACGGGGCGGGACGTTTGTTTTTT	CAWNGAGRLFF
NA	NA	TRBJ1-3	TRBV11-1	TGTGCCAGCAGCTTAAAGGAATTCAGGGAGACCCGGCACTCTGGAAACACCATATATTTT	CASSLKEFRETRHSGNTIYF
NA	NA	TRBJ2-1	TRBV5-6	TGTGCCAGCAGCTTGGGACAGGAAGGGAAGGGGGGTAATGAGCAGTTCTTC	CASSLGQEGKGGNEQFF
NA	NA	TRBJ2-3	TRBV5-1	TGCGCCAGCACAAAGGAAGTCACAGATACGCAGTATTTT	CASTKEVTDTQYF
NA	few	TRBJ1-1	TRBV10-3	TGTGCCATCAGTGAGGGGGACACCAACACTGAAGCTTTCTTT	CAISEGDTNTEAFF
NA	few	TRBJ1-2	TRBV12-3/TRBV12-4	TGTGCCAGCAGTTCCCCGAGCACTGGCCAATATGGCTACACCTTC	CASSSPSTGQYGYTF
TRBD1	many	TRBJ1-5	TRBV12-3/TRBV12-4	TGTGCCAGCAGTCCCCGGGACAGGGATAATCAGCCCCAGCATTTT	CASSPRDRDNQPQHF
NA	NA	TRBJ2-7	TRBV6-5	TGTGCCAGCAGTTACGTACAGGGATCTTACCACGAGCAGTACTTC	CASSYVQGSYHEQYF
NA	many	TRBJ1-6	TRBV3-1	TGTGCCAGCAGCTGGAAGGGGAATTCACCCCTCCACTTT	CASSWKGNSPLHF
NA	NA	TRBJ1-2	TRBV5-1	TGCGCCAGCAGGCGAGGACACGACTATGGCTACACCTTC	CASRRGHDYGYTF
NA	few	TRBJ1-5	TRBV15	TGTGCCACCAGCACCCCTGACACTTTCAATCAGCCCCAGCATTTT	CATSTPDTFNQPQHF
TRBD1	many	TRBJ2-1	TRBV12-3/TRBV12-4	TGTGCCAGCAGCTTACCGCCCTACAGGGGTTCCTACAATGAGCAGTTCTTC	CASSLPPYRGSYNEQFF
NA	NA	TRBJ2-7	TRBV11-1	TGTGCCAGCAGCCCCCACCGAAGAGGGCAGCCGAGCTCCTACGAGCAGTACTTC	CASSPHRRGQPSSYEQYF
TRBD1	few	TRBJ1-1	TRBV9	TGTGCCAGCAGCGCCGTGGACAGGGGAGTGGCTGAAGCTTTCTTT	CASSAVDRGVAEAFF
NA	NA	TRBJ2-2	TRBV5-1	TGCGCCAGCAGCTTCGGACAGTTAGTTTACACCGGGGAGCTGTTTTTT	CASSFGQLVYTGELFF
NA	many	TRBJ2-4	TRBV10-3	TGTGCCATCAGTGGTCCGGGTGGGAACTTAGCCAAAAACATTCAGTACTTC	CAISGPGGNLAKNIQYF
TRBD1	NA	TRBJ2-7	TRBV12-3/TRBV12-4	TGTGCCAGCAGTCCGGGTATGGACAGGGAGGTTCTCTACGAGCAGTACTTC	CASSPGMDREVLYEQYF
TRBD2	NA	TRBJ2-1	TRBV11-2	TGTGCCAGCAGCCCCGGACTAGCGGGAATCGATGAGCAGTTCTTC	CASSPGLAGIDEQFF
TRBD1	NA	TRBJ1-2	TRBV3-1	TGTGCCAGCAGCCAAGGACAGGGGCGATATGGCTACACCTTC	CASSQGQGRYGYTF
TRBD1	few	TRBJ2-2	TRBV5-1	TGCGCCAGCAGCCCGACAAGGACAGGGTCCGGGGAGCTGTTTTTT	CASSPTRTGSGELFF
NA	few	TRBJ2-2	TRBV20-1	TGCAGTGCTAGTACCGCCAACACCGGGGAGCTGTTTTTT	CSASTANTGELFF
NA	many	TRBJ1-4	TRBV5-5	TGTGCCAGCAGCCCTGGGGATGAAAAACTGTTTTTT	CASSPGDEKLFF
NA	few	TRBJ1-2	TRBV4-1	TGCGCCAGCAGGGAACCGGGACGGAACAACTATGGCTACACCTTC	CASREPGRNNYGYTF
TRBD1	few	TRBJ1-2	TRBV20-1	TGCAGTGCGAAGTCAGCCGGGACAGGGGGCTATGGCTACACCTTC	CSAKSAGTGGYGYTF
NA	few	TRBJ1-5	TRBV5-1	TGCGCCAGCAGCTTGACCGGGGCGAGGAATCAGCCCCAGCATTTT	CASSLTGARNQPQHF
NA	NA	TRBJ1-4	TRBV5-5	TGTGCCAGCAGCTTGGAAGAAGGGACGTATGAAAAACTGTTTTTT	CASSLEEGTYEKLFF
NA	few	TRBJ1-2	TRBV20-1	TGCAGTGCTAGAGATCGGCAGACCATAGGATATGGCTACACCTTC	CSARDRQTIGYGYTF
TRBD2	NA	TRBJ2-7	TRBV4-2	TGTGCCAGCAGCCGCGGGACTAGCAAATACGAGCAGTACTTC	CASSRGTSKYEQYF
NA	few	TRBJ1-2	TRBV20-1	TGCAGTGCTAGGGTCCAGGGCTATGGCTACACCTTC	CSARVQGYGYTF
NA	NA	TRBJ1-1	TRBV19	TGTGCCAGTACCCGAAAGGATCGGGGGGGGCAGACTGAAGCTTTCTTT	CASTRKDRGGQTEAFF
NA	NA	TRBJ2-1	TRBV7-6	TGTGCCAGCAGCTTAGAGGAGGGACTTGAGCAGTTCTTC	CASSLEEGLEQFF
TRBD2	few	TRBJ2-1	TRBV12-3/TRBV12-4	TGTGCCAGCAGGCCGCGGGGACTAGAATTTGTCTTC	CASRPRGLEFVF
NA	NA	TRBJ2-2	TRBV19	TGTGCCACCCCAGACCGGAACACCGGGGAGCTGTTTTTT	CATPDRNTGELFF
TRBD2	few	TRBJ2-3	TRBV20-1	TGCAGCGTGAGCGGGAGGGCCGGGGATACGCAGTATTTT	CSVSGRAGDTQYF
NA	NA	TRBJ1-5	TRBV28	TGTGCCAGCAGTTTGCTTGGGGGACGGATCAATCAGCCCCAGCATTTT	CASSLLGGRINQPQHF
TRBD1	NA	TRBJ1-2	TRBV9	TGTGCCAGCAGCGTAGGGACAGGCTCCTATGGCTACACCTTC	CASSVGTGSYGYTF
NA	few	TRBJ1-1	TRBV18	TGTGCCAGCTCCCCCTTCAGGGACGTCAACACTGAAGCTTTCTTT	CASSPFRDVNTEAFF
NA	NA	TRBJ1-4	TRBV7-9	TGTGCCAGCAGCGGCGGGGGCCCTAATGAAAAACTGTTTTTT	CASSGGGPNEKLFF
NA	few	TRBJ1-5	TRBV25-1	TGTGCCAGCAGTGAGTCCGGATTACCACCGCAGCCCCAGCATTTT	CASSESGLPPQPQHF
TRBD1	NA	TRBJ2-5	TRBV5-1	TGCGCCAGCAGCTTGGACAGGGGGTACCAGACCCAGTACTTC	CASSLDRGYQTQYF
NA	NA	TRBJ2-1	TRBV5-1	TGCGCCAGCAGCTTGGATACCCGACACACTGCTGAGCAGTTCTTC	CASSLDTRHTAEQFF
NA	many	TRBJ1-1	TRBV20-1	TGCAGTGCTAGTTGGCGGGGAATGAACACTGAAGCTTTCTTT	CSASWRGMNTEAFF